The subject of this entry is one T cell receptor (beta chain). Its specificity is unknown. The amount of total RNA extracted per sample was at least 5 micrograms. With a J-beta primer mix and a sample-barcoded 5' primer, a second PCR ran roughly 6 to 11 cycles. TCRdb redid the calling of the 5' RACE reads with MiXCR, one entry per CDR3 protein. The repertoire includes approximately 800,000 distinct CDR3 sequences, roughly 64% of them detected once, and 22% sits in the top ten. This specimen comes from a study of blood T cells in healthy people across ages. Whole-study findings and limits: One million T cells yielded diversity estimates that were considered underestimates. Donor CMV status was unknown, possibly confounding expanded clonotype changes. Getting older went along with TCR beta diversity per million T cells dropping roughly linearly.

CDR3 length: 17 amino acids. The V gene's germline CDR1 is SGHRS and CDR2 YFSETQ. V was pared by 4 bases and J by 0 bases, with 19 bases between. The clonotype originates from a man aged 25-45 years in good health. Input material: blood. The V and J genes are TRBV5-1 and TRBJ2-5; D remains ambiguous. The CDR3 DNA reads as TGCGCCAGCAGCGGAACCGGGTCCACGACAAACCAAGAGACCCAGTACTTC. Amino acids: CASSGTGSTTNQETQYF. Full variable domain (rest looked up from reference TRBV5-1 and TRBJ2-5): KAGVTQTPRYLIKTRGQQVTLSCSPISGHRSVSWYQQTPGQGLQFLFEYFSETQRNKGNFPGRFSGRQFSNSRSEMNVSTLELGDSALYLCASSGTGSTTNQETQYFGPGTRLLVL.